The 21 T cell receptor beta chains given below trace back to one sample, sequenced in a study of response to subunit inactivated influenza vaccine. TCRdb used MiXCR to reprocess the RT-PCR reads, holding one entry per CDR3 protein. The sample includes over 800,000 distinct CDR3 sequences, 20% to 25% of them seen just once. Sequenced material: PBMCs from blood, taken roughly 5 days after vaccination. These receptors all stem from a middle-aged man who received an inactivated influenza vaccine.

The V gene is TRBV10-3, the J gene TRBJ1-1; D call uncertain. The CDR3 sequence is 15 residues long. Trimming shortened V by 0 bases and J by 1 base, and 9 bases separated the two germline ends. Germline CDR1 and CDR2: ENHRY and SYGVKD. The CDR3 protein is CAISESVDRNTEAFF. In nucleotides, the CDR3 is TGTGCCATCAGTGAGTCAGTGGACCGGAACACTGAAGCTTTCTTT.

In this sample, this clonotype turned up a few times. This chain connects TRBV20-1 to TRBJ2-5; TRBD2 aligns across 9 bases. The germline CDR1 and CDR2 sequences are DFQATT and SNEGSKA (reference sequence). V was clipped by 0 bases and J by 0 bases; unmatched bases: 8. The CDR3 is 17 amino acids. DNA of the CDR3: TGCAGTGCTAGAGATCCGTCTAGCGGGGCTCACCAAGAGACCCAGTACTTC. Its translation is CSARDPSSGAHQETQYF.

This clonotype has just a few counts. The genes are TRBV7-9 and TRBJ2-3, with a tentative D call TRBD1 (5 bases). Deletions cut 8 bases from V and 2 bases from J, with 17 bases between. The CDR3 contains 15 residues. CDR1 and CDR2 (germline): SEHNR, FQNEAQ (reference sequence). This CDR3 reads CASARKKGYTDTQYF. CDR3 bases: TGTGCCAGCGCGAGGAAAAAGGGGTACACAGATACGCAGTATTTT.

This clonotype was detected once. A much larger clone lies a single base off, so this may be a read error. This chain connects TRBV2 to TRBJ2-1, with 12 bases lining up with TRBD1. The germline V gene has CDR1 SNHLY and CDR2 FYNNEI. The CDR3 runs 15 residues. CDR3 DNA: TGTGCCAGCATTACCGGGACAGGGGGCCTGGTTGAGAAGTTCTTC. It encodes CASITGTGGLVEKFF.

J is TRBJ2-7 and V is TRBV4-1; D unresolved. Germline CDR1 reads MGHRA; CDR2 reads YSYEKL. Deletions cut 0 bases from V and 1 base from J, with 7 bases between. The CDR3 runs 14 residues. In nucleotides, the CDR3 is TGCGCCAGCAGCCAAGAATTACAGTCCTACGAGCAGTACTTC. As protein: CASSQELQSYEQYF.

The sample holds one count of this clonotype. In DNA, the CDR3 is TGTGCCAGCAGCCACCGACGCGACCAAGAGACCCAGTACTTC. It codes for CASSHRRDQETQYF. V usage is TRBV7-8 and J usage is TRBJ2-5; unclear D gene. V lost 5 bases and J 0 bases, leaving 10 bases between the germline ends. Germline values: CDR1 SGHVS, CDR2 FQNEAQ. This CDR3 contains 14 residues.

CDR3 in DNA: TGCAGTGCCCAACCGCGACCGGGACAGGGGGCGTGGACTGAAGCTTTCTTT. Translation gives CSAQPRPGQGAWTEAFF. The chain has TRBV20-1 and TRBJ1-1, with 12 bases matching TRBD1. The CDR3 consists of 17 residues. CDR1 and CDR2 (germline): DFQATT, SNEGSKA (reference sequence). Unmatched junction bases numbered 16, after V lost 6 bases and J lost 5 bases.

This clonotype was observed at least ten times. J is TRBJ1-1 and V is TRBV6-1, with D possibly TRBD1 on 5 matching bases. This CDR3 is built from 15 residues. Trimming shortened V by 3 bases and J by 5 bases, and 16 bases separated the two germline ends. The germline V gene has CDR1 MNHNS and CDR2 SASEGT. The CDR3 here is CASSDTSGRRTEAFF. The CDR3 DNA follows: TGTGCCAGCAGTGACACCTCAGGGAGGAGGACTGAAGCTTTCTTT.

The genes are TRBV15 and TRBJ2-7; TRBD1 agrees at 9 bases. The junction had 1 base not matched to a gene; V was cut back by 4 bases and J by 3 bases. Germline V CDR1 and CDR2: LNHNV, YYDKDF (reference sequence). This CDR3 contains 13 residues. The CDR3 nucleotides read TGTGCCACCAGCAAGGGACAGGGCTACGAGCAGTACTTC. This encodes CATSKGQGYEQYF.

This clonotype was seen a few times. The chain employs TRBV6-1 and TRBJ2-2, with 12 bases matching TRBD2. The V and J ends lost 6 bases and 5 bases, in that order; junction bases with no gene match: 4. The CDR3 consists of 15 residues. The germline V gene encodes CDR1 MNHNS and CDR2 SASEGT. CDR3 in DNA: TGTGCCAGCAGAACGCTAGCGGGAGGGACCGGGGAGCTGTTTTTT. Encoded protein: CASRTLAGGTGELFF.

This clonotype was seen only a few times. CDR3 in amino acids: CASSLTNAYEQYF. CDR3 sequence (DNA): TGTGCCAGCAGTTTGACAAACGCCTACGAGCAGTACTTC. The rearrangement links TRBV27 to TRBJ2-7, with D unclear. CDR1 and CDR2 (germline): MNHEY, SMNVEV (reference sequence). V dropped 3 bases and J dropped 2 bases, with 8 bases sitting between them. CDR3 length equals 13 residues.

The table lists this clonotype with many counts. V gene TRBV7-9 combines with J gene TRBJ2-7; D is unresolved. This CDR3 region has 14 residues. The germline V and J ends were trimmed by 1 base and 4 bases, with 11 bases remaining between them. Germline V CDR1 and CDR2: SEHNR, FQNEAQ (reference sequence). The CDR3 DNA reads TGTGCCAGCAGCTTAGGGGTACTGGTATACGAGCAGTACTTC. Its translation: CASSLGVLVYEQYF.

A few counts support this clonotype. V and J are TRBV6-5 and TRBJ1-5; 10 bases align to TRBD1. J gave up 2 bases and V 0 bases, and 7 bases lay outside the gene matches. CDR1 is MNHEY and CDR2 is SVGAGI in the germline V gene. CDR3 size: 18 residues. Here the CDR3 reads CASSYSDRGRYGNQPQHF. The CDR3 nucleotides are TGTGCCAGCAGTTACTCGGACAGGGGGAGGTATGGCAATCAGCCCCAGCATTTT.

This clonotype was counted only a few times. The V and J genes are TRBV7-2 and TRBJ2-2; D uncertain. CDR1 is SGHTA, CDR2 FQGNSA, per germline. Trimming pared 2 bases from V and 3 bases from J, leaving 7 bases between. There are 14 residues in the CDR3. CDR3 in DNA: TGTGCCAGCAGCTTAAACTTTGACACCGGGGAGCTGTTTTTT. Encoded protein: CASSLNFDTGELFF.

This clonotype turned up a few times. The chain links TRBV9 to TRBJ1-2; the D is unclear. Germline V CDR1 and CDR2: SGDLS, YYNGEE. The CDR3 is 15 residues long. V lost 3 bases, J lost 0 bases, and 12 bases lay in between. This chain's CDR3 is CASSDWDFANYGYTF. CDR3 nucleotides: TGTGCCAGCAGCGATTGGGATTTTGCTAACTATGGCTACACCTTC.

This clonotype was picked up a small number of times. The CDR3 protein is CSASSGNQPQHF. The CDR3 DNA sequence: TGCAGTGCTAGCTCAGGCAATCAGCCCCAGCATTTT. This chain links TRBV20-1 with TRBJ1-5; D not resolved. Trimming cost V 3 bases and J 2 bases, with 5 bases left between them. Germline values: CDR1 DFQATT, CDR2 SNEGSKA (reference sequence). The CDR3 has 12 residues.

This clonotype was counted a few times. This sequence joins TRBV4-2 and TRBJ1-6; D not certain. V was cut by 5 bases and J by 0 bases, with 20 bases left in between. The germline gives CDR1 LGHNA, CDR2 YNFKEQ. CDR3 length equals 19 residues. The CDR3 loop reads CASSAERVDYSSYNSPLHF. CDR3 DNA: TGTGCCAGCAGCGCCGAAAGAGTGGATTACAGCTCCTATAATTCACCCCTCCACTTT.

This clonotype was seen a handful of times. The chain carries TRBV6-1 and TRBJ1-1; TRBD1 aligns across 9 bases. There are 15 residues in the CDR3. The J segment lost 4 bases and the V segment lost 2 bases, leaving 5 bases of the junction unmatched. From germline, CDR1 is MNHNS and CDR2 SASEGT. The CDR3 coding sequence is TGTGCCAGCAGTGAAATAACAGGGGGCACCACTGAAGCTTTCTTT. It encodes CASSEITGGTTEAFF.

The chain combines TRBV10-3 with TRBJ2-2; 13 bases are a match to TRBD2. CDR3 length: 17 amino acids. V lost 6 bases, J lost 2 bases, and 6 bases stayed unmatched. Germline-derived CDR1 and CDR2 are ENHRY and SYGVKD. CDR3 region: CAIRRLAGGLNTGELFF. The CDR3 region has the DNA TGTGCCATCAGGAGACTAGCGGGGGGCCTCAACACCGGGGAGCTGTTTTTT.

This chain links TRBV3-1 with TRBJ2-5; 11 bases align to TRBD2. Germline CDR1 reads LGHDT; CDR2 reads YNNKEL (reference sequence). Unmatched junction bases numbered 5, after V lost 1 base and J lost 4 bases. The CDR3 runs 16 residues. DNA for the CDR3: TGTGCCAGCAGCCAAGGGCCGGGACTAGCGGCAGAGACCCAGTACTTC. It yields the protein CASSQGPGLAAETQYF.

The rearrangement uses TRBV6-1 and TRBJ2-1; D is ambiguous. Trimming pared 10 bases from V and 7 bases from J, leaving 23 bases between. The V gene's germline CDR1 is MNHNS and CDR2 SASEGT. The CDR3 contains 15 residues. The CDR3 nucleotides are TGTGCCACTCTTCTCTCAAGTACGAGGCGAAATGAGCAGTTCTTC. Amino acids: CATLLSSTRRNEQFF.